This TCR beta chain comes out of a study of cytomegalovirus exposure and HLA in healthy donors. CDR1 is SGHTA, CDR2 FQGTGA, per germline. The ends were cut back, 5 bases at V and 0 bases at J, with 9 bases in the middle. CDR3 length: 14 amino acids. Study-wide points: Cytomegalovirus-associated status was assigned to about 180 TCR beta chains. As immune exposure information, only CMV serostatus was available.

The primer mix had 60 Vbeta and 13 Jbeta primers. Only in-frame clones appear in the TCRdb table, and some are missing; sequencing was by immunoSEQ multiplex PCR. The sample yields about 110,000 clones, 55% to 75% seen once. As concerns this clone: Its antigen is unknown.

Sequences were obtained from PBMCs. J is TRBJ2-3 and V is TRBV7-3; the D is unclear. The sequence came from a woman aged 40 to 50 in good health and CMV-seropositive. The CDR3 nucleotides are TGTGCCAGCAGCCTCTACCACAGCACAGATACGCAGTATTTT. This translates into CASSLYHSTDTQYF. The full variable domain, its missing parts supplied by reference TRBV7-3 and TRBJ2-3, is GAGVSQTPSNKVTEKGKYVELRCDPISGHTALYWYRQSLGQGPEFLIYFQGTGAADDSGLPNDRFFAVRPEGSVSTLKIQRTERGDSAVYLCASSLYHSTDTQYFGPGTRLTVL.